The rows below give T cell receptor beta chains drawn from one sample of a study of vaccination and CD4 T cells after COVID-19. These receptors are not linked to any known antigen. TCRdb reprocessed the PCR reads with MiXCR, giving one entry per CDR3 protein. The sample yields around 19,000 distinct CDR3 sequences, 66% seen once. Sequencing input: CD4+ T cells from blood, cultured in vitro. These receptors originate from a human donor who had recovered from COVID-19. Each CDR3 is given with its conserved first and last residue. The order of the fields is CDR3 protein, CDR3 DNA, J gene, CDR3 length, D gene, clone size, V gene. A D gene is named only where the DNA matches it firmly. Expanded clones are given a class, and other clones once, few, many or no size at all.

CSARVGPYYGYTF TGCAGTGCTAGAGTTGGGCCATACTATGGCTACACCTTC TRBJ1-2 13 - - TRBV20-1
CASKQGSSTDTQYF TGTGCCAGTAAACAGGGTAGTAGCACAGATACGCAGTATTTT TRBJ2-3 14 - - TRBV11-3
CSARSGLNTEAFF TGCAGTGCTAGATCCGGGTTGAACACTGAAGCTTTCTTT TRBJ1-1 13 - few TRBV20-1
CSARRDSYEQYF TGCAGTGCTAGACGGGACAGCTACGAGCAGTACTTC TRBJ2-7 12 TRBD1 - TRBV20-1
CSARASPDYYGYTF TGCAGTGCTAGAGCGAGCCCGGATTACTATGGCTACACCTTC TRBJ1-2 14 - - TRBV20-1
CASSRVVAVTQYF TGTGCCAGCAGCCGGGTCGTGGCGGTTACGCAGTATTTT TRBJ2-3 13 - - TRBV12-3/TRBV12-4
CASSLGFSMGQGAPEQFF TGTGCCAGCAGCTTAGGATTCTCGATGGGACAGGGGGCCCCTGAGCAGTTCTTC TRBJ2-1 18 TRBD1 - TRBV11-3
CASRSTGDPIYGYAF TGTGCCAGCAGATCTACCGGGGACCCGATCTATGGCTACGCCTTC TRBJ1-2 15 - - TRBV27
CASSSDHSNQPQHF TGTGCCAGCAGCTCGGACCATAGCAATCAGCCCCAGCATTTT TRBJ1-5 14 - once TRBV7-9
CASSSVVGMLRDYGYTF TGTGCCAGCAGTTCGGTTGTCGGGATGCTCCGGGACTATGGCTACACCTTC TRBJ1-2 17 - few TRBV27
CASSPYTAQGAEPQHF TGTGCCAGCAGCCCTTATACCGCCCAGGGAGCGGAGCCCCAGCATTTT TRBJ1-5 16 - - TRBV5-5
CASAPRGRGSNQPQHF TGTGCCAGCGCCCCACGGGGCAGGGGAAGCAATCAGCCCCAGCATTTT TRBJ1-5 16 - - TRBV6-1
CAGQNIYEQYF TGTGCCGGGCAGAACATTTACGAGCAGTACTTC TRBJ2-7 11 - few TRBV2
CASSEEGPGTKLFF TGTGCCAGCAGCGAAGAGGGACCTGGGACAAAACTGTTTTTT TRBJ1-4 14 - - TRBV7-9
CASSEASGGAGELFF TGTGCCAGCAGTGAAGCTAGCGGGGGGGCCGGGGAGCTGTTTTTT TRBJ2-2 15 TRBD2 once TRBV6-1
CASSLEFGTGTHEQYF TGTGCCAGCAGCTTGGAATTCGGGACAGGGACCCACGAGCAGTACTTC TRBJ2-7 16 TRBD1 once TRBV5-8
CASSFLWGRNTEAFF TGTGCCAGCAGTTTTCTGTGGGGGAGGAACACTGAAGCTTTCTTT TRBJ1-1 15 - few TRBV12-3/TRBV12-4
CASSPRTGDSYNSPLHF TGTGCCAGTAGTCCCCGGACAGGGGACAGCTATAATTCACCCCTCCACTTT TRBJ1-6 17 TRBD1 few TRBV19
CASRKTSGSYEQYF TGCGCCAGCAGGAAGACTAGCGGGAGTTACGAGCAGTACTTC TRBJ2-7 14 TRBD2 - TRBV5-1
CSARPRHRGTDTQYF TGCAGTGCTAGGCCCAGACACAGGGGGACCGATACGCAGTATTTT TRBJ2-3 15 TRBD1 - TRBV20-1
CASSLERGMKPQHF TGTGCCAGCAGCTTAGAACGGGGAATGAAGCCCCAGCATTTT TRBJ1-5 14 - - TRBV7-2
CASSPAGGVKEQYF TGTGCCAGCAGCCCCGCGGGGGGGGTCAAGGAGCAGTACTTC TRBJ2-7 14 TRBD2 - TRBV28